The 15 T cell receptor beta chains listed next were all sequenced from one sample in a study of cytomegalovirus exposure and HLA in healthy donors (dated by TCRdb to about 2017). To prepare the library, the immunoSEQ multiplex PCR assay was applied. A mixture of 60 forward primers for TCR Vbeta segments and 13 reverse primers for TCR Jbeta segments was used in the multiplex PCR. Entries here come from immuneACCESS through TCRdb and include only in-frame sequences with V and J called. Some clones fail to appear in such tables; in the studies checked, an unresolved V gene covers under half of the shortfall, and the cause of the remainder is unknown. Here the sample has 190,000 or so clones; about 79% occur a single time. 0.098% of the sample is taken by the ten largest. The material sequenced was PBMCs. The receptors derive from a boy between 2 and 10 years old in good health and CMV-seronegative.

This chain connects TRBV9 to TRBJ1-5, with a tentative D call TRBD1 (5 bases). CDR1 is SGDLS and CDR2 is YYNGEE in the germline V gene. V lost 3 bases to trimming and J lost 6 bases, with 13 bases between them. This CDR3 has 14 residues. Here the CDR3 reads CASSEGSLGQPQHF. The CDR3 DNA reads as TGTGCCAGCAGCGAGGGGTCTCTTGGTCAGCCCCAGCATTTT.

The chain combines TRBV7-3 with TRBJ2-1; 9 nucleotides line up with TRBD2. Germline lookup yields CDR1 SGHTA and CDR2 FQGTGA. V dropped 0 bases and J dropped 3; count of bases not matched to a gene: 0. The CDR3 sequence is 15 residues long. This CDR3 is CASSLTSGGYNEQFF. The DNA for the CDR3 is TGTGCCAGCAGCTTAACTAGCGGGGGCTACAATGAGCAGTTCTTC.

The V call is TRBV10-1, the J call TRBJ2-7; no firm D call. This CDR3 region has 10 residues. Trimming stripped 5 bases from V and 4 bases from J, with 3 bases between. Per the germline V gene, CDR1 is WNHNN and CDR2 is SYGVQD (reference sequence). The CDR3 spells CASSRYEQYF. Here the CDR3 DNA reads TGCGCCAGCAGTCGGTACGAGCAGTACTTC.

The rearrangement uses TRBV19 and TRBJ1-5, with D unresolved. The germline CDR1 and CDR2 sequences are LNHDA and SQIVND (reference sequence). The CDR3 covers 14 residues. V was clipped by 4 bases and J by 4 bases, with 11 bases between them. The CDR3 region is CASSSQPQNQPQHF. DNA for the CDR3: TGTGCCAGTAGTAGCCAACCACAAAATCAGCCCCAGCATTTT.

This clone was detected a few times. CDR3 region: CSVTGTDNEQFF. The CDR3 bases are TGCAGCGTGACCGGGACAGACAATGAGCAGTTCTTC. The V and J genes are TRBV29-1 and TRBJ2-1, with 7 bases aligning to TRBD1. This CDR3 spans 12 amino acids. CDR1 SQVTM and CDR2 ANQGSEA come from the germline V gene. V shed 6 bases and J 5 bases; nucleotides not matched to a gene: 4.

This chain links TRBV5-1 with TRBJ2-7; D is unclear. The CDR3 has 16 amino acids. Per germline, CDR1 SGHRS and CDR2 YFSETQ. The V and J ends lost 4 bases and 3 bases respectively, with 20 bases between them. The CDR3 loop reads CASSPRHAAAYYEQYF. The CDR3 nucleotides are TGCGCCAGCAGCCCGAGACATGCAGCCGCTTACTACGAGCAGTACTTC. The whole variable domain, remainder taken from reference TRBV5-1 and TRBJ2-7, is KAGVTQTPRYLIKTRGQQVTLSCSPISGHRSVSWYQQTPGQGLQFLFEYFSETQRNKGNFPGRFSGRQFSNSRSEMNVSTLELGDSALYLCASSPRHAAAYYEQYFGPGTRLTVT.

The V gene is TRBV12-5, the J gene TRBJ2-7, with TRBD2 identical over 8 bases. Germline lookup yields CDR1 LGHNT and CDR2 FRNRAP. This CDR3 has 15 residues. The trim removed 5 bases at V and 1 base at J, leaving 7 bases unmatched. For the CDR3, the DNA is TGTGCTAGTGGTCCCTGGGCTAGCGGGTCCTACGAGCAGTACTTC. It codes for CASGPWASGSYEQYF.

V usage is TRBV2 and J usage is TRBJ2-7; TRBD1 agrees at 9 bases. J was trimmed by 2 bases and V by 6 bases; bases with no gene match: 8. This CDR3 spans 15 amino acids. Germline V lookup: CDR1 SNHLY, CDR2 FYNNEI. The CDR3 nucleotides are TGTGCCAGCAGACCCGACAGGGGGAGGGCCTACGAGCAGTACTTC. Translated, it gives CASRPDRGRAYEQYF.

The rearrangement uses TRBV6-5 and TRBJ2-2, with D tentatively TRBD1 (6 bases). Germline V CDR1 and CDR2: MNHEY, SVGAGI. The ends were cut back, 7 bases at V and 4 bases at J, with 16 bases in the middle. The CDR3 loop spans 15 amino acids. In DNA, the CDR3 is TGTGCCAGCACCGACCAAAGGGGGATCACCGGGGAGCTGTTTTTT. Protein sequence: CASTDQRGITGELFF.

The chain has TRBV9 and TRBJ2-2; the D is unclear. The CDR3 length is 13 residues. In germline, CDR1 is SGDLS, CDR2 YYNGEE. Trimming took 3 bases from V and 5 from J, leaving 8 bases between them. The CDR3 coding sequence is TGTGCCAGCAGCGACGCCCGGACCGGGGAGCTGTTTTTT. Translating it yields CASSDARTGELFF.

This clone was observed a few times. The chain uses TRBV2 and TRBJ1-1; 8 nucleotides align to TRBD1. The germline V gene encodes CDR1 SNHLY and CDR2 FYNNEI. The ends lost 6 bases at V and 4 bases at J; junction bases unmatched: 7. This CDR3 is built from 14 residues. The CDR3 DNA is TGTGCCAGCAGGCGGACAGGGAGGGGCACTGAAGCTTTCTTT. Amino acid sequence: CASRRTGRGTEAFF.

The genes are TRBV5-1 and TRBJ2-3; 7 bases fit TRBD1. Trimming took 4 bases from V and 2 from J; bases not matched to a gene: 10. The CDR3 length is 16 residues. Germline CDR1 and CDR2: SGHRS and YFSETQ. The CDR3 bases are TGCGCCAGCAGCCTGGGACAGCCTTCATTCACAGATACGCAGTATTTT. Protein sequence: CASSLGQPSFTDTQYF.

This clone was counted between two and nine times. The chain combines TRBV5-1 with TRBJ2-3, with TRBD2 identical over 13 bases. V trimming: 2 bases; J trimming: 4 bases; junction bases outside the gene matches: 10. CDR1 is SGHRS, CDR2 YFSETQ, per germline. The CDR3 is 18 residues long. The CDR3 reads CASSFNFRTSGGPDTQYF. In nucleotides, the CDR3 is TGCGCCAGCAGCTTTAATTTCCGGACTAGCGGGGGTCCAGATACGCAGTATTTT.

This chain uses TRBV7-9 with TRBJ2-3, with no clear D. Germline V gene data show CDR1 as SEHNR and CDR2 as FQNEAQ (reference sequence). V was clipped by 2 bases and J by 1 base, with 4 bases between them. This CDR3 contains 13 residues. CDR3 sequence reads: CASSLSGTDTQYF. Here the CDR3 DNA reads TGTGCCAGCAGCTTAAGCGGCACAGATACGCAGTATTTT.

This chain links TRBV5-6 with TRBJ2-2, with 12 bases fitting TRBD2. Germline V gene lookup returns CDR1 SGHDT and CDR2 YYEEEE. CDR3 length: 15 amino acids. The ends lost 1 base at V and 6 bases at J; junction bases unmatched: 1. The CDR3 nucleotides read TGTGCCAGCAGCTTGACTAGCGGGGGGCCCGGGGAGCTGTTTTTT. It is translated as CASSLTSGGPGELFF.